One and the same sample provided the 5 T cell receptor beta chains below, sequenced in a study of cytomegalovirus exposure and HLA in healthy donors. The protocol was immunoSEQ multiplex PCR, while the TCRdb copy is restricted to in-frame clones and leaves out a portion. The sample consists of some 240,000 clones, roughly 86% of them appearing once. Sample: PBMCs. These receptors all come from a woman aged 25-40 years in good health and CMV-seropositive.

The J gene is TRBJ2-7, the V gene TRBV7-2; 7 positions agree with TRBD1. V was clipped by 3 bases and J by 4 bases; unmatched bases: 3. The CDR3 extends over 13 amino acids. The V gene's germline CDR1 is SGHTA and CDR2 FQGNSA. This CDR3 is CASSLAGGYEQYF. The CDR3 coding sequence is TGTGCCAGCAGCTTGGCAGGGGGTTACGAGCAGTACTTC.

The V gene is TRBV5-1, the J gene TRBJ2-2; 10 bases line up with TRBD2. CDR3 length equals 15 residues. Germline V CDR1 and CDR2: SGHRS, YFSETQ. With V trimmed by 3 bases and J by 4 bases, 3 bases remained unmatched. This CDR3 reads CASSWTSGTTGELFF. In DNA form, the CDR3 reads TGCGCCAGCAGCTGGACTAGCGGTACCACCGGGGAGCTGTTTTTT.

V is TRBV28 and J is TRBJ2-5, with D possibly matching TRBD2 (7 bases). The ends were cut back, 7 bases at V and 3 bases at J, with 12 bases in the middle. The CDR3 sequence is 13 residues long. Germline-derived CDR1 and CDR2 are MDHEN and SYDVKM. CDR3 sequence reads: CASIRGGEETQYF. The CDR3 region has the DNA TGTGCCAGCATTAGGGGGGGTGAAGAGACCCAGTACTTC.

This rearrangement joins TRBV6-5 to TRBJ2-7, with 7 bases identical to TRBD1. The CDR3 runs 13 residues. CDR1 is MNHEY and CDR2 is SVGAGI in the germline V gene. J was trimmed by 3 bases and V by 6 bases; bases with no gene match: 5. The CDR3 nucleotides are TGTGCCAGCAGGACAGGGAGAAACTACGAGCAGTACTTC. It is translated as CASRTGRNYEQYF.

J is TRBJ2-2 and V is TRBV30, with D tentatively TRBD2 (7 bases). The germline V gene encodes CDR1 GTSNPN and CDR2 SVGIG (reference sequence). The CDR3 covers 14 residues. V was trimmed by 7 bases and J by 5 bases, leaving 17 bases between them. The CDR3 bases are TGTGCCTTGGGCGGGAGAGGGGGGACCGGGGAGCTGTTTTTT. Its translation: CALGGRGGTGELFF.